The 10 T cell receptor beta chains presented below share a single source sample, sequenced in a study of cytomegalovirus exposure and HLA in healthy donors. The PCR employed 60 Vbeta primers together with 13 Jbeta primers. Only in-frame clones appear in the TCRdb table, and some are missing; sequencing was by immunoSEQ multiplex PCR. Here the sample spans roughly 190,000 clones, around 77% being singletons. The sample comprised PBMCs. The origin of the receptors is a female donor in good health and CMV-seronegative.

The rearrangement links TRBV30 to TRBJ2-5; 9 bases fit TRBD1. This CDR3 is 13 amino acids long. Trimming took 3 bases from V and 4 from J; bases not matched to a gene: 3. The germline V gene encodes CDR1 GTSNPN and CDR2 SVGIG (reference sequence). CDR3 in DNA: TGTGCCTGGAGCATGGACAGGGGAGAGACCCAGTACTTC. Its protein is CAWSMDRGETQYF.

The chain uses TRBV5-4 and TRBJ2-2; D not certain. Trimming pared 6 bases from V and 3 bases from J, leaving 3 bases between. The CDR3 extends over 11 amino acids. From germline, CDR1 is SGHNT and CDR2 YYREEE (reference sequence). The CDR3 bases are TGTGCCAGCACGGACACCGGGGAGCTGTTTTTT. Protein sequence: CASTDTGELFF.

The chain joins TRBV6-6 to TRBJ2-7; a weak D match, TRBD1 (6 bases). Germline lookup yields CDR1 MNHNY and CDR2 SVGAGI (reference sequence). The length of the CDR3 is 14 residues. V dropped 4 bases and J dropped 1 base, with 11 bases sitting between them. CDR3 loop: CASSSGAGSYEQYF. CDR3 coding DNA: TGTGCCAGCAGTTCAGGGGCTGGGTCCTACGAGCAGTACTTC.

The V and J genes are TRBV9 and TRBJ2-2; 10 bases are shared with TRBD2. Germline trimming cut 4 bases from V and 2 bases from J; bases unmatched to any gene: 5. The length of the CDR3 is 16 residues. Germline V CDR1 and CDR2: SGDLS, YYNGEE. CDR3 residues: CASSLRTSGNTGELFF. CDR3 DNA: TGTGCCAGCAGCTTGAGGACTAGCGGCAACACCGGGGAGCTGTTTTTT.

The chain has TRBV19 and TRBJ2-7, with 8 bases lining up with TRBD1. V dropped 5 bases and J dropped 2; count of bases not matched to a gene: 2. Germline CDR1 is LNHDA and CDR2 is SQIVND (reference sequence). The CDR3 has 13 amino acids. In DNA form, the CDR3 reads TGTGCCAGTAGTGTACAGGGGGCCTACGAGCAGTACTTC. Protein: CASSVQGAYEQYF.

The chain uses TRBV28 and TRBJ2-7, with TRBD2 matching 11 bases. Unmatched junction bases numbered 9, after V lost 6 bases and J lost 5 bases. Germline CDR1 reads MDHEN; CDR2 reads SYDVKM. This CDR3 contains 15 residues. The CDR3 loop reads CASRIIAGGPHEQYF. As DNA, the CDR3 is TGTGCCAGCAGGATCATAGCGGGAGGGCCCCACGAGCAGTACTTC.

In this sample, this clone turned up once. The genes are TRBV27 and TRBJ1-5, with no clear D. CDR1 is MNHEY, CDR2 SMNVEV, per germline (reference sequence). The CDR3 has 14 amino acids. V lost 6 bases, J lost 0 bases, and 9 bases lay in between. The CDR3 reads CASSPLYSNQPQHF. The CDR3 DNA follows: TGTGCCAGCAGCCCCCTTTATAGCAATCAGCCCCAGCATTTT.

For the CDR3, the DNA is TGCGCCAGCAGCTTGGAACGGGAGCCCTATGGCTACACCTTC. Protein: CASSLEREPYGYTF. The rearrangement uses TRBV5-1 and TRBJ1-2; D gene unclear. Trimming removed 0 bases at V and 4 bases at J, with 10 bases between. CDR1 and CDR2 from the germline V gene are SGHRS and YFSETQ. The length of the CDR3 is 14 residues.

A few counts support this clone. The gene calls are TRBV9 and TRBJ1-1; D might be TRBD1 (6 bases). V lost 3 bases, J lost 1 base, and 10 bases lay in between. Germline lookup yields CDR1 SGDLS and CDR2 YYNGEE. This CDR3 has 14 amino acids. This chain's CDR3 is CASSAGQQNTEAFF. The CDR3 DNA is TGTGCCAGCAGCGCCGGACAGCAGAACACTGAAGCTTTCTTT.

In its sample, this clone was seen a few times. CDR3: CASRRLAGGFDEQFF. The CDR3, as DNA: TGTGCCAGCAGGCGACTAGCGGGAGGCTTCGATGAGCAGTTCTTC. The rearrangement uses TRBV6-5 and TRBJ2-1; 13 positions match TRBD2. The germline CDR1 and CDR2 sequences are MNHEY and SVGAGI. The CDR3 is 15 residues long. After removal of 6 bases from V and 8 bases from J, the junction contained 7 bases not matched to a gene.